What follows describes a single T cell receptor beta chain. Germline lookup yields CDR1 SEHNR and CDR2 FQNEAQ (reference sequence). The CDR3 has 15 amino acids. The V end was cut by 5 bases, the J end by 9 bases, with 20 bases between. The entry originates in a study of blood T cell repertoires in COVID-19. Across the whole study: Samples taken during acute and convalescent COVID-19 were collected in the United States, Italy and Spain.

Study processing details: Reference gene primer amplification in the assay estimated nucleated cell counts. Libraries were prepared by immunoSEQ multiplex PCR; TCRdb keeps only in-frame clonotypes and omits some of them. V, J and clone size reflect that table, while D and trimming were determined from the DNA. The sample consists of 150,000 to 200,000 clones, roughly nine tenths of them appearing once. This clonotype originated in a woman aged 25 to 39 with active or convalescent COVID-19. The J gene is TRBJ2-1, the V gene TRBV7-9, with D possibly being TRBD2 (6 bases). What was sequenced was peripheral blood. CDR3: CASSPRLDSYGEQFF. Here the CDR3 DNA reads TGTGCCAGCAGCCCGAGACTAGACAGTTACGGTGAGCAGTTCTTC.